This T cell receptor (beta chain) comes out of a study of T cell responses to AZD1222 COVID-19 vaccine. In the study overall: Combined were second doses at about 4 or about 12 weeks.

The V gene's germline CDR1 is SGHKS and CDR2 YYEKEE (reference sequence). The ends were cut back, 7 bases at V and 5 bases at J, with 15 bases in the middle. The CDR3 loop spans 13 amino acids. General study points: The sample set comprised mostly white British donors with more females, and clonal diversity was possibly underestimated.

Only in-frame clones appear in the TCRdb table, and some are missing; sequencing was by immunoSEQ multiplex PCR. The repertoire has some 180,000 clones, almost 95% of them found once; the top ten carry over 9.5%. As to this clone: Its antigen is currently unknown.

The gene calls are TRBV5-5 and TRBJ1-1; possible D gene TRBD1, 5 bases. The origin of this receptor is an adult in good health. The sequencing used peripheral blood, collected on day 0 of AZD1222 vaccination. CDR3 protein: CASQPTGRTEAFF. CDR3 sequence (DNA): TGTGCCAGCCAACCTACGGGGCGGACTGAAGCTTTCTTT.